Following are 26 T cell receptor beta chains from one sample sequenced in a study of beta chain features in type 1 diabetes. What these receptors recognize is not known. cDNA synthesis used the whole RNA isolate, giving expressed TCRB sequences. Using immunoSEQ multiplex PCR, the repertoire was profiled, and TCRdb retains in-frame clones only, with some absent. The sample has about 170,000 clones; roughly 8% are singletons. Study conclusions and caveats: A moderate, significant TCRB CDR3 shortening appeared in type 1 diabetes across four CD4+ subsets.

Specimen: central memory CD4+ T cells from blood. Receptor source: a man aged 18 to 30 with type 1 diabetes.

This chain uses TRBV9 with TRBJ1-5, with 9 nucleotides matching TRBD1. This CDR3 has 22 residues. The V and J ends lost 1 base and 1 base, in that order; junction bases with no gene match: 21. Germline CDR1 is SGDLS and CDR2 is YYNGEE. The CDR3 sequence is CASSVLTERGQGYDRSNQPQHF. In DNA form, the CDR3 reads TGTGCCAGCAGCGTACTAACTGAGCGAGGACAGGGGTATGATCGCAGCAATCAGCCCCAGCATTTT.

A few counts support this clone. The identical CDR3 is also encoded by other nucleotide sequences in the sample. The gene calls are TRBV28 and TRBJ2-7, with 11 positions matching TRBD2. The CDR3 runs 15 residues. CDR1 is MDHEN and CDR2 is SYDVKM in the germline V gene. The trim removed 0 bases at V and 4 bases at J, leaving 2 bases unmatched. For the CDR3, the DNA is TGTGCCAGCAGTTTATGGGCTAGCGGGAGGTACGAGCAGTACTTC. It is translated as CASSLWASGRYEQYF. Full variable domain (outside the CDR3, taken from reference TRBV28 and TRBJ2-7): DVKVTQSSRYLVKRTGEKVFLECVQDMDHENMFWYRQDPGLGLRLIYFSYDVKMKEKGDIPEGYSVSREKKERFSLILESASTNQTSMYLCASSLWASGRYEQYFGPGTRLTVT.

The chain has TRBV18 and TRBJ1-3; TRBD1 matches 8 bases. Germline-derived CDR1 and CDR2 are KGHSH and LQKENI. The CDR3 runs 14 residues. After removal of 4 bases from V and 2 bases from J, the junction contained 1 base not matched to a gene. CDR3 sequence (DNA): TGTGCCAGCTCACAGGACAGGGCTGGAAACACCATATATTTT. This encodes CASSQDRAGNTIYF.

V is TRBV30 and J is TRBJ2-1, with D tentatively TRBD2 (7 bases). This CDR3 has 13 residues. V gave up 5 bases and J gave up 10 bases, with 18 bases separating them. Germline V CDR1 and CDR2: GTSNPN, SVGIG (reference sequence). CDR3 in amino acids: CAWRGAGVGEQFF. The CDR3 nucleotides are TGTGCCTGGCGGGGGGCCGGAGTGGGAGAGCAGTTCTTC.

The chain recombines TRBV5-1 with TRBJ2-7; 8 bases line up with TRBD1. From germline, CDR1 is SGHRS and CDR2 YFSETQ. J lost 4 bases, V lost 1 base, and 16 bases had no gene match. The CDR3 runs 18 residues. The CDR3 DNA reads as TGCGCCAGCAGCTTGTCAGAACCCACAGGGGGTTCGCGTTACGAGCAGTACTTC. Translated, it gives CASSLSEPTGGSRYEQYF.

In the case of this clone: This specimen includes other DNA sequences encoding the same CDR3. V gene TRBV9 combines with J gene TRBJ2-1; TRBD2 matches 10 bases. The V gene's germline CDR1 is SGDLS and CDR2 YYNGEE. The CDR3 extends over 15 amino acids. The junction had 1 base not matched to a gene; V was cut back by 4 bases and J by 0 bases. The CDR3: CASSPSGSSYNEQFF. CDR3 sequence (DNA): TGTGCCAGCAGCCCTAGCGGGAGCTCCTACAATGAGCAGTTCTTC.

This clone appeared a few times. The genes are TRBV5-1 and TRBJ2-5; D might be TRBD1 (6 bases). V gave up 4 bases and J gave up 4 bases, with 17 bases separating them. The germline V gene encodes CDR1 SGHRS and CDR2 YFSETQ. The CDR3 is made up of 15 amino acids. The CDR3 coding sequence is TGCGCCAGCAGCCCCCCGGACGGCAGGGGAGAGACCCAGTACTTC. Translated: CASSPPDGRGETQYF.

There are a few counts of this clone. The sample carries other DNA sequences with the same CDR3. The chain combines TRBV29-1 with TRBJ2-2, with D possibly TRBD2 on 6 matching bases. CDR1 and CDR2 (germline): SQVTM, ANQGSEA. V lost 6 bases to trimming and J lost 0 bases, with 11 bases between them. There are 14 residues in the CDR3. In DNA, the CDR3 is TGCAGCGTAGGGAGGCAGGCGAACACCGGGGAGCTGTTTTTT. It codes for CSVGRQANTGELFF.

This clone was counted between two and nine times. The CDR3 DNA reads as TGTGCCAGCAGTGCGCTAGCGGGAGTCTCTGCCGGGGAGCTGTTTTTT. Encoded protein: CASSALAGVSAGELFF. This sequence joins TRBV2 and TRBJ2-2; the match to TRBD2 covers 10 bases. V lost 4 bases, J lost 6 bases, and 8 bases stayed unmatched. The CDR3 sequence is 16 residues long. Germline CDR1 reads SNHLY; CDR2 reads FYNNEI.

V and J are TRBV2 and TRBJ2-4; 11 nucleotides agree with TRBD1. Germline assignment: CDR1 SNHLY and CDR2 FYNNEI. With 6 bases clipped from V and 5 bases from J, the junction kept 6 bases outside the gene matches. This CDR3 has 15 residues. The CDR3 region is CASRRDRGFQNIQYF. CDR3 in DNA: TGTGCCAGCAGGAGGGACAGGGGGTTCCAAAACATTCAGTACTTC.

The gene calls are TRBV4-3 and TRBJ2-3; a possible D gene is TRBD1 (5 bases). Trimming took off 0 bases at V and 5 bases at J, with 15 bases between the two ends. The CDR3 has 16 residues. CDR1 LGHNA and CDR2 YSLEER come from the germline V gene. CDR3 protein: CASSQDMGRAGDTQYF. The CDR3 DNA sequence: TGCGCCAGCAGCCAAGATATGGGGCGAGCCGGAGATACGCAGTATTTT.

This clone was seen a few times. CDR3 region: CASSPRDSNSPLHF. In DNA, the CDR3 is TGCGCCAGCAGCCCTAGGGACAGCAATTCACCCCTCCACTTT. The V call is TRBV4-3, the J call TRBJ1-6; TRBD1 matches at 7 bases. The length of the CDR3 is 14 residues. Unmatched junction bases numbered 4, after V lost 4 bases and J lost 7 bases. Germline-derived CDR1 and CDR2 are LGHNA and YSLEER.

The chain is built from TRBV30 and TRBJ2-5, with D unclear. Trimming removed 8 bases at V and 5 bases at J, with 18 bases between. The CDR3 covers 13 residues. Germline CDR1 is GTSNPN and CDR2 is SVGIG (reference sequence). The CDR3 DNA is TGTGCCAGTAGTATCGGCCGAGCGGAGACCCAGTACTTC. This encodes CASSIGRAETQYF.

This clone was counted a few times. The J gene is TRBJ1-2, the V gene TRBV5-4, with 7 bases identical to TRBD1. Trimming cost V 2 bases and J 2 bases; bases outside gene matches: 3. In germline, CDR1 is SGHNT, CDR2 YYREEE (reference sequence). The CDR3 loop spans 14 amino acids. Here the CDR3 DNA reads TGTGCCAGCAGCTTCTTGACAGGGAACTATGGCTACACCTTC. Amino acid sequence: CASSFLTGNYGYTF.

The sample holds a few counts of this clone. Within the sample, other DNA sequences also encode this same CDR3. The chain couples TRBV5-4 to TRBJ1-2, with 9 bases fitting TRBD1. The junction had 5 bases not matched to a gene; V was cut back by 4 bases and J by 4 bases. CDR3 length equals 14 residues. The V gene's germline CDR1 is SGHNT and CDR2 YYREEE (reference sequence). In DNA, the CDR3 is TGTGCCAGCAGCCCGGGACAGGGACTCTATGGCTACACCTTC. This sequence encodes CASSPGQGLYGYTF.

This clone was seen more than once but under ten times. The V and J genes are TRBV5-1 and TRBJ2-3; possible D gene TRBD2, 6 bases. The CDR3 loop spans 15 amino acids. V shed 1 base and J shed 0 bases, with 9 bases lying between them. Germline V gene sequence: CDR1 SGHRS, CDR2 YFSETQ. The CDR3 spells CASSLMSGSTDTQYF. Written as DNA, the CDR3 is TGCGCCAGCAGCTTGATGAGCGGGAGCACAGATACGCAGTATTTT.

This sequence joins TRBV6-1 and TRBJ1-2; D might be TRBD1 (6 bases). This CDR3 is built from 14 residues. The V gene lost 7 bases and the J gene lost 3 bases, with 15 bases spanning the gap. Germline-derived CDR1 and CDR2 are MNHNS and SASEGT. The CDR3 sequence is CASTELQGYYGYTF. CDR3 DNA: TGTGCCAGCACCGAACTCCAGGGGTACTATGGCTACACCTTC.

V gene TRBV4-1 combines with J gene TRBJ2-7; TRBD1 agrees at 7 bases. Losses at the gene ends were 0 bases for V and 6 bases for J; bases not matched to a gene: 11. The CDR3 extends over 16 amino acids. Germline assignment: CDR1 MGHRA and CDR2 YSYEKL. The CDR3 loop reads CASSQEWRQGPVEQYF. In DNA, the CDR3 is TGCGCCAGCAGCCAAGAGTGGAGACAGGGACCCGTCGAGCAGTACTTC.

V is TRBV7-2 and J is TRBJ1-4; D ambiguous. The CDR3 has 16 residues. Germline V gene data show CDR1 as SGHTA and CDR2 as FQGNSA. Trimming took off 4 bases at V and 4 bases at J, with 16 bases between the two ends. CDR3 nucleotide sequence: TGTGCCAGCAGCTCCCTGCCGGGTAACTTTAATGAAAAACTGTTTTTT. Translation: CASSSLPGNFNEKLFF.

This clone was picked up a small number of times. The gene calls are TRBV7-6 and TRBJ2-3; 8 nucleotides match TRBD1. With V trimmed by 4 bases and J by 6 bases, 9 bases remained unmatched. The CDR3 is made up of 15 amino acids. Germline lookup yields CDR1 SGHVS and CDR2 FNYEAQ. CDR3 nucleotide sequence: TGTGCCAGCAGCTCTCAGGGGGCTGGTGGGGATACGCAGTATTTT. Its protein product is CASSSQGAGGDTQYF.

V and J are TRBV5-1 and TRBJ1-1; TRBD1 is a possible D gene (5 bases). The CDR3 totals 17 residues. The germline V and J ends were trimmed by 0 bases and 11 bases, with 26 bases remaining between them. CDR1 SGHRS and CDR2 YFSETQ come from the germline V gene. The CDR3 reads CASSLGRTQGGSSGAFF. CDR3 in DNA: TGCGCCAGCAGCTTGGGACGGACTCAGGGAGGTTCCTCCGGGGCTTTCTTT.

The chain employs TRBV29-1 and TRBJ1-1; D is undetermined. The germline V gene encodes CDR1 SQVTM and CDR2 ANQGSEA. Trimming removed 0 bases from V and 3 bases from J, with 11 bases in between. This CDR3 spans 14 amino acids. As DNA, the CDR3 is TGCAGCGTTGAAGACTCCTCAGGATACACTGAAGCTTTCTTT. It translates to CSVEDSSGYTEAFF.

This clone was picked up a small number of times. This sequence joins TRBV6-1 and TRBJ2-7; TRBD1 agrees at 7 bases. Germline V lookup: CDR1 MNHNS, CDR2 SASEGT. The CDR3 is 16 amino acids. Losses at the gene ends were 2 bases for V and 0 bases for J; bases not matched to a gene: 7. Here the CDR3 reads CASSETGRGSSYEQYF. Here the CDR3 DNA reads TGTGCCAGCAGTGAAACAGGCAGGGGGAGCTCCTACGAGCAGTACTTC.

This clone was detected only a few times. CDR3: CASTLTSGGQETQYF. Here the CDR3 DNA reads TGTGCCAGCACCCTGACTAGCGGGGGCCAAGAGACCCAGTACTTC. The chain links TRBV5-6 to TRBJ2-5; 12 bases agree with TRBD2. The CDR3 is made up of 15 amino acids. Germline values: CDR1 SGHDT, CDR2 YYEEEE. Unmatched junction bases numbered 4, after V lost 6 bases and J lost 1 base.

This clone was observed at least ten times. This chain's CDR3 is CSAVGGSINEQFF. The CDR3 DNA follows: TGCAGCGCTGTGGGAGGGTCTATCAATGAGCAGTTCTTC. The V call is TRBV29-1, the J call TRBJ2-1, with 7 bases fitting TRBD2. Trimming cost V 7 bases and J 6 bases; bases outside gene matches: 9. The CDR3 sequence is 13 residues long. Germline V lookup: CDR1 SQVTM, CDR2 ANQGSEA.

This clone was seen a few times. The rearrangement joins TRBV30 to TRBJ1-6; tentative D call: TRBD1 (5 bases). V lost 3 bases and J 6 bases, leaving 9 bases between the germline ends. Germline-derived CDR1 and CDR2 are GTSNPN and SVGIG (reference sequence). The CDR3 is 13 amino acids. As DNA, the CDR3 is TGTGCCTGGAGAGGAGACAGTAATTCACCCCTCCACTTT. It encodes CAWRGDSNSPLHF.